This T cell receptor (beta chain) was found in a study of blood T cell repertoires in COVID-19. Study-wide context: Some COVID-19 samples were acute and others convalescent; all came from the United States, Italy and Spain. Nucleic acid was either cDNA or gDNA, and it came from T cells, B-cell-depleted T cells, or PBMCs.

CDR1 is SGHAT and CDR2 is FQNNGV in the germline V gene. This CDR3 has 14 residues. Trimming stripped 0 bases from V and 10 bases from J, with 12 bases between. Those enrolled in Seattle joined during active infection and were followed longitudinally afterward. The table came from immunoSEQ multiplex PCR; TCRdb's copy has only in-frame clones and leaves some out. The top ten hold around 8% of the sample, which has fewer than 200,000 clones, roughly four fifths seen once. This receptor was taken from a woman aged 70-85 years with COVID-19, enrolled during active disease. The chain uses TRBV11-2 and TRBJ2-2, with D possibly being TRBD2 (5 bases). The source material was peripheral blood. CDR3 DNA sequence: TGTGCCAGCAGCTTAGATAGCTTAGCGCTGGAGCTGTTTTTT. Its translation is CASSLDSLALELFF.